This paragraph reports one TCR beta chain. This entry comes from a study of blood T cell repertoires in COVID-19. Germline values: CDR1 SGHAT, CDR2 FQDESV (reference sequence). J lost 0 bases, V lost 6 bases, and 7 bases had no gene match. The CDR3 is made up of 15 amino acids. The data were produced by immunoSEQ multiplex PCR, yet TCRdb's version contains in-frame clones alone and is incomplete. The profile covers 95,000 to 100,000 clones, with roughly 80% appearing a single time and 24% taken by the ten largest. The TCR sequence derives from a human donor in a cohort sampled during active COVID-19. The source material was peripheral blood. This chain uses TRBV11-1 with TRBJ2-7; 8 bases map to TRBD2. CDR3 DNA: TGTGCCAGCAGTTATAGCGGGGTGAACTCCTACGAGCAGTACTTC. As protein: CASSYSGVNSYEQYF.